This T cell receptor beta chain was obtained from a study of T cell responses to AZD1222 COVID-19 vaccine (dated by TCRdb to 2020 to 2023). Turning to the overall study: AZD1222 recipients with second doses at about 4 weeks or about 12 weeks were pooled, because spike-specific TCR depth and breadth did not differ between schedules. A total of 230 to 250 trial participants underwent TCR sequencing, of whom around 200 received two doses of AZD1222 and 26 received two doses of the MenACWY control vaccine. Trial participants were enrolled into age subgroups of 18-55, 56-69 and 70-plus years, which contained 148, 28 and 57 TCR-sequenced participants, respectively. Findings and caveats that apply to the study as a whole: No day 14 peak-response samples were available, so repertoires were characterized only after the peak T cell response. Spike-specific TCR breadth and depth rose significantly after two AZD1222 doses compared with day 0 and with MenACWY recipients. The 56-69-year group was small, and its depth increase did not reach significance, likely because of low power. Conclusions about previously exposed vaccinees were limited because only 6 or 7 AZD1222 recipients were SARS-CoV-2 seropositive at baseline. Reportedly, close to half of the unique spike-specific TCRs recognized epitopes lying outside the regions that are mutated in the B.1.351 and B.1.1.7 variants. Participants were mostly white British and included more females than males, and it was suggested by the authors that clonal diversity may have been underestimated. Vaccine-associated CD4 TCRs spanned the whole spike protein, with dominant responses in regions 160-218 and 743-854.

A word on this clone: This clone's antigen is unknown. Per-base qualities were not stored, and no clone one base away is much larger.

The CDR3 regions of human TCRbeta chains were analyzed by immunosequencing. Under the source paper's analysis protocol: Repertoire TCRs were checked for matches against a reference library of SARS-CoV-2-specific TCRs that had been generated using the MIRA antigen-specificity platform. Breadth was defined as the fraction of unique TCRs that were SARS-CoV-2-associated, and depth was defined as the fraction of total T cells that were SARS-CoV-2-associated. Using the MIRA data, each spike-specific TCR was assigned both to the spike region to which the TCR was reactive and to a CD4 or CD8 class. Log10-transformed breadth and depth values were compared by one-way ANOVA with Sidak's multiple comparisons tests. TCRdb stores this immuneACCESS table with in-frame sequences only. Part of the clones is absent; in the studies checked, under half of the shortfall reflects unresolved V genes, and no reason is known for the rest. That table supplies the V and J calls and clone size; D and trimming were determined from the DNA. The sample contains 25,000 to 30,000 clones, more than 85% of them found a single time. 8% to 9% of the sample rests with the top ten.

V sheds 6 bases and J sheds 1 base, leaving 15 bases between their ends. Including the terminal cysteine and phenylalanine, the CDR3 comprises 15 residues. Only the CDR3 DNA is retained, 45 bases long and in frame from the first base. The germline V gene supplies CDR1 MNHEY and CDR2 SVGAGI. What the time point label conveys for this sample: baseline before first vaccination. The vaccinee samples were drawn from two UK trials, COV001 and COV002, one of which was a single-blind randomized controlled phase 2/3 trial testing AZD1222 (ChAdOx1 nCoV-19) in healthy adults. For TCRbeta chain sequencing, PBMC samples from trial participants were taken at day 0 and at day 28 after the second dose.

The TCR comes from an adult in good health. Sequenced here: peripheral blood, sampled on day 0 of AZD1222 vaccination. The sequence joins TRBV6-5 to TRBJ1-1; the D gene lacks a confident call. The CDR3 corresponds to CASSPPSRWNTEAFF. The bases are TGTGCCAGCAGCCCCCCGAGCCGGTGGAACACTGAAGCTTTCTTT.